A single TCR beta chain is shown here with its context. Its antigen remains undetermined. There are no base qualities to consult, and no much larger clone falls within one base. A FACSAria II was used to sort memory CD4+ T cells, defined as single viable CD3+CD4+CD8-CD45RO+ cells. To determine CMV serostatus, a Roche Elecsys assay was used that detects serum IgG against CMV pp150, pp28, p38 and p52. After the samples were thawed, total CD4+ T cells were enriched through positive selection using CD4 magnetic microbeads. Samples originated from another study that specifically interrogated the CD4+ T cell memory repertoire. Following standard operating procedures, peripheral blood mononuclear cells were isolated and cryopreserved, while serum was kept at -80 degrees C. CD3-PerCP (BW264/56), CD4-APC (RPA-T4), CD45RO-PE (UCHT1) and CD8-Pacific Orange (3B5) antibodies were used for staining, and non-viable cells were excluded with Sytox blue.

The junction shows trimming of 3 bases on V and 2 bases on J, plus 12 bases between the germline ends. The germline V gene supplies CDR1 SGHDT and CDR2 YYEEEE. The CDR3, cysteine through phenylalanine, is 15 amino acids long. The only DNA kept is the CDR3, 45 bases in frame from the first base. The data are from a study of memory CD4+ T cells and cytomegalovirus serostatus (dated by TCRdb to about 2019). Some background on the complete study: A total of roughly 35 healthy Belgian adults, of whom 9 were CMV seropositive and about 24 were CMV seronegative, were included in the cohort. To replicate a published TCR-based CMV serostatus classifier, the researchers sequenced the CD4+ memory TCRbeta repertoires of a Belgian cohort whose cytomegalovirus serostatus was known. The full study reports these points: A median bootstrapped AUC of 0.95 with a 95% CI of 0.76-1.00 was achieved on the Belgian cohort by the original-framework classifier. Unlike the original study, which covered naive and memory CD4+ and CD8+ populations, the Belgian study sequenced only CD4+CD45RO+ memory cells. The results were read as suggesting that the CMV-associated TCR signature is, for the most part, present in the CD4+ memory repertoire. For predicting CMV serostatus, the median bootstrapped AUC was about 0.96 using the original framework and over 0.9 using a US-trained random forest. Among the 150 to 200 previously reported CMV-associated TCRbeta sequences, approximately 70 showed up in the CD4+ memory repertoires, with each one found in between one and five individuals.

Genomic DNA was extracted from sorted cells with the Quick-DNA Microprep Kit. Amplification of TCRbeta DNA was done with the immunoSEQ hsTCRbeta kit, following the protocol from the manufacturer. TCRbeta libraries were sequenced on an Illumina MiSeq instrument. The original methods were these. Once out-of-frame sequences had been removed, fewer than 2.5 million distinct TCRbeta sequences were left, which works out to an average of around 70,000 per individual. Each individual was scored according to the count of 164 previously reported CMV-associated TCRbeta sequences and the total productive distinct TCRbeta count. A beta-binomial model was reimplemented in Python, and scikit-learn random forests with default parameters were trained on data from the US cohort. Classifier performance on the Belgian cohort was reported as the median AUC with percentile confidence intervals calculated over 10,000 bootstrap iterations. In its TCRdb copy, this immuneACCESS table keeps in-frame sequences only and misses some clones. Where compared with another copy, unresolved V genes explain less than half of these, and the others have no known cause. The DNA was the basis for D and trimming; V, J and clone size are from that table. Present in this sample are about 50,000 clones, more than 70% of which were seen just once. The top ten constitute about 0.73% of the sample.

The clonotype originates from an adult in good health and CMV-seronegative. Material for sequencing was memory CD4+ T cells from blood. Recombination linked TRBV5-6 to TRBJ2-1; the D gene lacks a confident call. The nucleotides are TGTGCCAGCAGCTCTTGGAAGGCGGCCTACAATGAGCAGTTCTTC. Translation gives CASSSWKAAYNEQFF.